This record covers a single TCR beta chain. Its antigen is still unknown. The sample is drawn from a study of T cell responses to AZD1222 COVID-19 vaccine. Whole-study results and caveats: Seropositive at baseline were only a handful of AZD1222 recipients. The study found vaccine-associated CD4 TCRs spanning spike, dominant at 160-218 and 743-854.

TCRdb's table, derived via immunoSEQ multiplex PCR, lists solely in-frame clones and lacks some. The table lists 100,000 to 150,000 clones, over 75% of them singletons, with 7.2% in the top ten. This CDR3 has 14 amino acids. V was pared by 5 bases and J by 5 bases, with 5 bases of the junction left unmatched. CDR1 is LGHDT, CDR2 YNNKEL, per germline (reference sequence). Material: peripheral blood, obtained on day 0 of AZD1222 vaccination. The sequence came from an adult in good health. This chain connects TRBV3-1 (or the pseudogene TRBV3-2) to TRBJ1-1; 10 bases fit TRBD1. The chain's CDR3 is CASSGRDRGTEAFF. The CDR3, as DNA: TGTGCCAGCAGCGGCCGGGACAGGGGAACTGAAGCTTTCTTT.